The 30 T cell receptor beta chains given below trace back to one sample, sequenced in a study of vaccination effects on CD4 cells after COVID-19. Antigens for these TCRs are unknown. Clones were sequenced by immunoSEQ multiplex PCR, and TCRdb holds only the in-frame ones, with some missing. In the table there are approximately 28,000 clones, approximately 78% of which are singletons. Pools of viral peptides were used by the ViraFEST assay to expand antigen-specific CD4+ T cells ahead of sequencing. Investigators separated out CD4+ T cells once around 9 days of culture had passed. The person's infection with SARS-CoV-2, confirmed by PCR, took place between March and December 2020. The specimen was CD4+ T cells from PBMCs cultured with HCoV-NL63 spike peptides, collected before COVID-19 vaccination. These receptors came from a human donor who had a prior SARS-CoV-2 infection.

This clone has just a few counts. The chain couples TRBV9 to TRBJ2-7; unclear D gene. The germline V gene has CDR1 SGDLS and CDR2 YYNGEE. The CDR3 totals 11 residues. V shed 4 bases and J shed 5 bases, with 7 bases lying between them. CDR3 sequence (DNA): TGTGCCAGCAGCAAAGGGAACGAGCAGTACTTC. Protein sequence: CASSKGNEQYF.

This clone was detected only a few times. The V gene is TRBV4-1, the J gene TRBJ2-3; D uncertain. This CDR3 comprises 14 residues. V was clipped by 2 bases and J by 4 bases, with 10 bases between them. Germline V gene data show CDR1 as MGHRA and CDR2 as YSYEKL. The CDR3 DNA is TGCGCCAGCAGCCAAATGGTCTGGGCAGATACGCAGTATTTT. Its protein product is CASSQMVWADTQYF.

The V and J genes are TRBV9 and TRBJ1-5; D ambiguous. The CDR3 contains 14 residues. Trimming left V 0 bases short and J 5 bases short, with 9 bases between. Germline values: CDR1 SGDLS, CDR2 YYNGEE. In DNA form, the CDR3 reads TGTGCCAGCAGCGTAGAGGCTCATGATCAGCCCCAGCATTTT. It is translated as CASSVEAHDQPQHF.

The gene calls are TRBV30 and TRBJ1-2; D gene unclear. CDR1 and CDR2 from the germline V gene are GTSNPN and SVGIG (reference sequence). The CDR3 length is 14 residues. The V and J ends lost 0 bases and 8 bases respectively, with 16 bases between them. The CDR3 DNA reads as TGTGCCTGGAGTGTAGGCCCCGGGCTTGGCGGCTACACCTTC. Translated: CAWSVGPGLGGYTF.

This clone occurred a few times. The V and J genes are TRBV7-9 and TRBJ1-3; possible D gene TRBD1, 6 bases. The CDR3 consists of 15 residues. Germline-derived CDR1 and CDR2 are SEHNR and FQNEAQ (reference sequence). Trimming pared 1 base from V and 2 bases from J, leaving 9 bases between. The DNA for the CDR3 is TGTGCCAGCAGCTTAGGACAGGTCGCTGGAAACACCATATATTTT. Its translation is CASSLGQVAGNTIYF.

This clone was picked up a small number of times. The V call is TRBV5-6, the J call TRBJ2-6, with no clear D. The germline V gene encodes CDR1 SGHDT and CDR2 YYEEEE. The CDR3 contains 12 residues. Trimming stripped 8 bases from V and 3 bases from J, with 6 bases between. The DNA of the CDR3 is TGTGCCAGTGCGTTTGGGGCCAACGTCCTGACTTTC. Protein: CASAFGANVLTF.

As to this clone: The limits of the CDR3 on the DNA are not certain, so only TCRdb's listed CDR3 is given. The chain has TRBV12-2 and TRBJ1-5; TRBD1, the D gene given by the table, was not confirmed from the DNA. TRBV12-2 represents a pseudogene. Ends included, the CDR3 has 15 residues. CDR3: CASRWGQGAGQPQHF.

The chain carries TRBV7-2 and TRBJ2-3; D is perhaps TRBD2 (5 bases). Trimming removed 4 bases from V and 3 bases from J, with 17 bases in between. From germline, CDR1 is SGHTA and CDR2 FQGNSA. This CDR3 has 16 residues. The CDR3 nucleotides are TGTGCCAGCAGCTGGACTTTTGGGAGCCGGACAGATACGCAGTATTTT. Its protein is CASSWTFGSRTDTQYF.

V and J are TRBV6-5 and TRBJ1-2; maybe TRBD1 (5 bases). The germline CDR1 and CDR2 sequences are MNHEY and SVGAGI. There are 14 residues in the CDR3. V lost 4 bases to trimming and J lost 4 bases, with 13 bases between them. DNA of the CDR3: TGTGCCAGCAGTTCGGCTGGGGGAGGCTATGGCTACACCTTC. This sequence encodes CASSSAGGGYGYTF.

The CDR3 bases are TGCGCCAGCAGCCGGGCCAATTCCCGGGATAGTAGTGTCAACACCTTC. It is translated as CASSRANSRDSSVNTF. The V and J genes are TRBV4-1 and TRBJ1-2; D not resolved. The CDR3 is 16 amino acids. CDR1 MGHRA and CDR2 YSYEKL come from the germline V gene. V gave up 4 bases and J gave up 12 bases, with 27 bases separating them.

The chain employs TRBV5-1 and TRBJ1-1, with D unresolved. CDR1 SGHRS and CDR2 YFSETQ come from the germline V gene. The V gene lost 3 bases and the J gene lost 10 bases, with 16 bases spanning the gap. The CDR3 sequence is 13 residues long. The CDR3 sequence is CASSSSLKEIAFF. The CDR3 DNA reads TGCGCCAGCAGCTCGTCCCTGAAAGAGATAGCTTTCTTT.

This rearrangement joins TRBV6-5 to TRBJ1-5; D not certain. Germline CDR1 is MNHEY and CDR2 is SVGAGI. Trimming cost V 6 bases and J 3 bases, with 6 bases left between them. CDR3 size: 12 residues. The CDR3 loop reads CASRVYNQPQHF. The CDR3 DNA sequence: TGTGCCAGCAGGGTCTACAATCAGCCCCAGCATTTT.

This clone occurred a few times. This chain joins TRBV18 and TRBJ1-5; D remains ambiguous. This CDR3 is 13 amino acids long. The germline V gene has CDR1 KGHSH and CDR2 LQKENI. V lost 4 bases and J lost 5, with 9 bases in between. The CDR3, as DNA: TGTGCCAGCTCACGACTCGAGGATCAGCCCCAGCATTTT. It encodes CASSRLEDQPQHF.

This clone has more than one count but fewer than ten. The rearrangement joins TRBV20-1 to TRBJ2-3, with D perhaps matching TRBD2 (6 bases). The CDR3 consists of 13 residues. Trimming stripped 3 bases from V and 6 bases from J, with 13 bases between. The germline gives CDR1 DFQATT, CDR2 SNEGSKA (reference sequence). DNA of the CDR3: TGCAGTGCTAGTGCCGGGAGCGCGGATACGCAGTATTTT. Translated: CSASAGSADTQYF.

V usage is TRBV19 and J usage is TRBJ2-4, with 11 bases that match TRBD2. V lost 5 bases, J lost 7 bases, and 10 bases stayed unmatched. The CDR3 has 16 amino acids. CDR1 and CDR2 (germline): LNHDA, SQIVND (reference sequence). Here the CDR3 reads CASSFLAGGPGNIQYF. In DNA form, the CDR3 reads TGTGCCAGTAGTTTCTTAGCGGGAGGGCCAGGGAACATTCAGTACTTC.

The chain joins TRBV30 to TRBJ2-5; maybe TRBD2 (6 bases). Germline V gene lookup returns CDR1 GTSNPN and CDR2 SVGIG (reference sequence). This CDR3 comprises 15 residues. V was clipped by 0 bases and J by 2 bases, with 13 bases between them. CDR3 in DNA: TGTGCCTGGAGTGTACCCCCTAGCGTACAAGAGACCCAGTACTTC. Translating it yields CAWSVPPSVQETQYF.

The chain couples TRBV7-9 to TRBJ2-7; unclear D gene. In germline, CDR1 is SEHNR, CDR2 FQNEAQ (reference sequence). The CDR3 spans 11 residues. V gave up 0 bases and J gave up 7 bases, with 4 bases separating them. The CDR3: CASSLAGEQYF. The CDR3 DNA sequence: TGTGCCAGCAGCTTAGCAGGGGAGCAGTACTTC.

The table lists this clone with a count of one. The genes are TRBV24-1 and TRBJ1-2; 10 nucleotides match TRBD1. The CDR3 spans 14 residues. Trimming cost V 4 bases and J 7 bases; bases outside gene matches: 5. CDR1 KGHDR and CDR2 SFDVKD come from the germline V gene. DNA of the CDR3: TGTGCCACCAGTGACCCGGGACAGGGGCCTGGCTACACCTTC. Its translation: CATSDPGQGPGYTF.

The genes are TRBV5-1 and TRBJ2-3; 10 bases map to TRBD2. The CDR3 has 19 residues. V shed 0 bases and J 0 bases; nucleotides not matched to a gene: 10. Germline values: CDR1 SGHRS, CDR2 YFSETQ. In DNA, the CDR3 is TGCGCCAGCAGCTTGGTAGTCGGGACTAGCGCCTCTAGCACAGATACGCAGTATTTT. This gives the protein CASSLVVGTSASSTDTQYF.

This CDR3 reads CASSVGLAEYEQYF. Here the CDR3 DNA reads TGTGCCAGCAGCGTGGGACTAGCGGAGTACGAGCAGTACTTC. V is TRBV7-2 and J is TRBJ2-7; 11 bases agree with TRBD2. The J segment lost 4 bases and the V segment lost 5 bases, leaving 4 bases of the junction unmatched. Germline V gene sequence: CDR1 SGHTA, CDR2 FQGNSA. The CDR3 sequence is 14 residues long.

This clone has a single count. The rearrangement links TRBV6-5 to TRBJ1-5; weak D call: TRBD1 (5 bases). The germline gives CDR1 MNHEY, CDR2 SVGAGI. The CDR3 has 15 amino acids. The germline V and J ends were trimmed by 10 bases and 5 bases, with 21 bases remaining between them. In DNA form, the CDR3 reads TGTGCCACCAATCCCGGTTTCGGGGGAGATCAGCCCCAGCATTTT. Translated, it gives CATNPGFGGDQPQHF.

The chain has TRBV19 and TRBJ1-5, with TRBD1 matching over 8 bases. The CDR3 sequence is 16 residues long. Germline V lookup: CDR1 LNHDA, CDR2 SQIVND (reference sequence). After removal of 3 bases from V and 0 bases from J, the junction contained 4 bases not matched to a gene. The CDR3 spells CASSITGGYSNQPQHF. DNA for the CDR3: TGTGCCAGTAGTATTACAGGGGGATATAGCAATCAGCCCCAGCATTTT. The full variable domain, its missing parts supplied by reference TRBV19 and TRBJ1-5, is DGGITQSPKYLFRKEGQNVTLSCEQNLNHDAMYWYRQDPGQGLRLIYYSQIVNDFQKGDIAEGYSVSREKKESFPLTVTSAQKNPTAFYLCASSITGGYSNQPQHFGDGTRLSIL.

This sequence joins TRBV5-1 and TRBJ1-6, with 8 bases aligning to TRBD1. The CDR3 is made up of 17 amino acids. Per germline, CDR1 SGHRS and CDR2 YFSETQ. The trim removed 0 bases at V and 5 bases at J, leaving 7 bases unmatched. CDR3: CASSLGRQGLNNSPLHF. The CDR3 DNA reads as TGCGCCAGCAGCTTGGGTCGACAGGGGTTGAATAATTCACCCCTCCACTTT.

This clone was counted only a few times. V gene TRBV11-1 combines with J gene TRBJ2-7, with 11 bases that match TRBD1. The V segment lost 5 bases and the J segment 3 bases; nucleotides outside the gene matches: 6. Germline loops: CDR1 SGHAT, CDR2 FQDESV (reference sequence). The CDR3 covers 15 residues. CDR3 region: CASSAIGTGGYEQYF. CDR3 nucleotide sequence: TGTGCCAGCAGCGCTATCGGGACAGGGGGCTACGAGCAGTACTTC. The complete variable domain, with remaining parts taken from reference TRBV11-1 and TRBJ2-7, reads EAEVAQSPRYKITEKSQAVAFWCDPISGHATLYWYRQILGQGPELLVQFQDESVVDDSQLPKDRFSAERLKGVDSTLKIQPAELGDSAMYLCASSAIGTGGYEQYFGPGTRLTVT.

The chain recombines TRBV5-1 with TRBJ1-2; 7 bases are shared with TRBD1. Losses at the gene ends were 4 bases for V and 3 bases for J; bases not matched to a gene: 18. The CDR3 length is 18 residues. In germline, CDR1 is SGHRS, CDR2 YFSETQ. CDR3 nucleotide sequence: TGCGCCAGCAGCCCGTGGGGGACTCGGACAGGCGGGGACTATGGCTACACCTTC. Residues: CASSPWGTRTGGDYGYTF.

In nucleotides, the CDR3 is TGTGCCAGCAGCGTAGGACGGACAGGCGTCGCACCCCTCCACTTT. Its translation is CASSVGRTGVAPLHF. The chain employs TRBV9 and TRBJ1-6, with 7 bases lining up with TRBD1. The CDR3 covers 15 residues. Germline V gene sequence: CDR1 SGDLS, CDR2 YYNGEE. J gave up 11 bases and V 0 bases, and 8 bases lay outside the gene matches.

The gene calls are TRBV6-4 and TRBJ2-3; 12 bases align to TRBD2. This CDR3 has 15 residues. Germline V gene lookup returns CDR1 MRHNA and CDR2 SNTAGT. Losses at the gene ends were 4 bases for V and 1 base for J; bases not matched to a gene: 0. CDR3 sequence: CASSGTSGGTDTQYF. CDR3 DNA sequence: TGTGCCAGCAGTGGGACTAGCGGGGGCACAGATACGCAGTATTTT.

In DNA form, the CDR3 reads TGTGCCAGCAGCCAAAATTACGGGGGGCTGAATACGCAGTATTTT. Protein sequence: CASSQNYGGLNTQYF. The chain couples TRBV3-1 (or the pseudogene TRBV3-2) to TRBJ2-3, with D tentatively TRBD2 (7 bases). Germline assignment: CDR1 LGHDT and CDR2 YNNKEL (reference sequence). Between the trimmed V and J ends, which lost 2 bases and 7 bases, there was a span of 16 bases. The CDR3 is 15 residues long.

V usage is TRBV18 and J usage is TRBJ2-7; 13 bases agree with TRBD2. This CDR3 spans 16 amino acids. V shed 1 base, J shed 3 bases, and the junction held 3 bases outside the gene matches. Germline CDR1 is KGHSH and CDR2 is LQKENI. The CDR3: CASSPRTSGSIYEQYF. As DNA, the CDR3 is TGTGCCAGCTCACCACGGACTAGCGGGAGTATCTACGAGCAGTACTTC.

This chain joins TRBV19 and TRBJ1-5; D unresolved. The V and J ends lost 7 bases and 5 bases respectively, with 15 bases between them. The CDR3 has 14 residues. The germline CDR1 and CDR2 sequences are LNHDA and SQIVND (reference sequence). For the CDR3, the DNA is TGTGCCAGTACTCTGGCGGGGTTGGATCAGCCCCAGCATTTT. This translates into CASTLAGLDQPQHF.